These T cell receptor beta chains were read from a single sample in a study of technical replicates of blood from several donors. Clones were sequenced by immunoSEQ multiplex PCR, and TCRdb holds only the in-frame ones, with some missing. The data contain about 56,000 clones, about 94% of them singletons. Sequences were obtained from PBMCs. All receptors come from a human donor in good health. Some clones in this sample may be carry-over from other donors' samples. Each CDR3 is given with its conserved first and last residue. The order of the fields is V gene, clone size, CDR3 protein. Not all rows give a size; the values are once, few, many and, for expanded clones, a class.

V: TRBV5-1
size: -
CDR3: CASSLTGVNTGELFF

V: TRBV5-1
size: -
CDR3: CASSPSGGYNEQFF

V: TRBV6-6
size: -
CDR3: CASSSGLAGSDTQYF

V: TRBV28
size: -
CDR3: CASSFLQGGTGELFF

V: TRBV7-6
size: -
CDR3: CASSFGRGDTEAFF

V: TRBV5-4
size: -
CDR3: CASSQDRGYMDTQYF

V: TRBV10-3
size: -
CDR3: CAYGSQNTEAFF

V: TRBV29-1
size: -
CDR3: CSVGDSRAYEQYF

V: TRBV15
size: -
CDR3: CATSRTSGEGTDTQYF

V: TRBV5-1
size: once
CDR3: CASSTPGRLGVSYNEQFF

V: TRBV5-6
size: -
CDR3: CASSGDLNYGYTF

V: TRBV7-6
size: -
CDR3: CASSSLVLGQQGGVTQYF

V: TRBV4-3
size: -
CDR3: CASTAQSMNTEAFF

V: TRBV11-2
size: -
CDR3: CASSLDSLGQGAGYTF

V: TRBV2
size: -
CDR3: CASSSTGGYGANVLTF